A single sample gave rise to the 9 T cell receptor beta chains below, sequenced in a study of cytomegalovirus exposure and HLA in healthy donors (dated by TCRdb to the late 2010s). Library creation used the immunoSEQ multiplex PCR assay. A mixture of 60 forward primers for TCR Vbeta segments and 13 reverse primers for TCR Jbeta segments was used in the multiplex PCR. TCRdb mirrors the immuneACCESS table, restricted to in-frame sequences. Some clones are absent from its copies; in checked studies, under half trace to an unresolved V gene, and the reason for the others is unknown. This sample has fewer than 100,000 clones in its table, and around 82% of those were observed once. The top ten clonotypes cover roughly 3% of the sample. The sequenced material came from PBMCs. Every receptor here comes from a man between 40 and 49 years old in good health and CMV-seronegative.

This sequence joins TRBV28 and TRBJ2-4; the match to TRBD1 covers 8 bases. With V trimmed by 3 bases and J by 2 bases, 12 bases remained unmatched. The length of the CDR3 is 18 residues. Germline V gene data show CDR1 as MDHEN and CDR2 as SYDVKM. The CDR3 DNA reads as TGTGCCAGCAGTTTTGGGACAGGCCCATCAAGGACCAAAAACATTCAGTACTTC. As protein: CASSFGTGPSRTKNIQYF.

The chain links TRBV30 to TRBJ1-2; D unresolved. Trimming left V 0 bases short and J 7 bases short, with 15 bases between. The CDR3 sequence is 14 residues long. Germline CDR1 reads GTSNPN; CDR2 reads SVGIG (reference sequence). CDR3 in amino acids: CAWSVGRGAGGYTF. In nucleotides, the CDR3 is TGTGCCTGGAGTGTTGGGAGAGGAGCCGGTGGCTACACCTTC.

The chain is built from TRBV14 and TRBJ2-2; 9 bases are shared with TRBD2. V was clipped by 3 bases and J by 6 bases; unmatched bases: 2. Germline V gives CDR1 SGHDN, CDR2 FVKESK. The CDR3 extends over 14 amino acids. This CDR3 reads CASSHLAGAGELFF. The CDR3 DNA reads TGTGCCAGCAGCCACTTAGCGGGAGCCGGGGAGCTGTTTTTT.

This chain joins TRBV6-5 and TRBJ1-2; D may be TRBD1 (6 bases). The length of the CDR3 is 13 residues. Germline CDR1 is MNHEY and CDR2 is SVGAGI. The V end lost 6 bases, the J end lost 4 bases, and 12 bases lay between the germline ends. The CDR3 is CASRGDKAYGYTF. The CDR3 nucleotides are TGTGCCAGCAGAGGGGACAAGGCCTATGGCTACACCTTC.

The V call is TRBV30, the J call TRBJ2-1, with 8 bases aligning to TRBD2. The CDR3 sequence is 16 residues long. CDR1 and CDR2 from the germline V gene are GTSNPN and SVGIG (reference sequence). The ends lost 0 bases at V and 6 bases at J; junction bases unmatched: 10. Written as DNA, the CDR3 is TGTGCCTGGAGTGTAGGGATTGGACTAGCTTTCAATGAGCAGTTCTTC. Translating gives CAWSVGIGLAFNEQFF. Using reference TRBV30 and TRBJ2-1 for the parts outside the CDR3, the full variable domain is SQTIHQWPATLVQPVGSPLSLECTVEGTSNPNLYWYRQAAGRGLQLLFYSVGIGQISSEVPQNLSASRPQDRQFILSSKKLLLSDSGFYLCAWSVGIGLAFNEQFFGPGTRLTVL.

The rearrangement uses TRBV20-1 and TRBJ2-7, with D perhaps matching TRBD1 (6 bases). V lost 5 bases, J lost 3 bases, and 8 bases lay in between. CDR1 is DFQATT, CDR2 SNEGSKA, per germline (reference sequence). There are 11 residues in the CDR3. The chain's CDR3 is CSALTGYEQYF. The CDR3 nucleotides read TGCAGTGCTTTGACAGGCTACGAGCAGTACTTC.

J is TRBJ2-3 and V is TRBV21-1; the table names TRBD2, a call not compared with the DNA. TRBV21-1 has pseudogene status. The CDR3 length is 19 residues. The DNA for the CDR3 is TGTGCCAGCAGCACCCGACCCGTCCAGACTTCGCCTAGCACAGATACGCAGTATTTT. Translated, it gives CASSTRPVQTSPSTDTQYF.

The chain couples TRBV29-1 to TRBJ1-2; D unclear. V dropped 5 bases and J dropped 8 bases, with 9 bases sitting between them. This CDR3 contains 10 residues. The germline CDR1 and CDR2 sequences are SQVTM and ANQGSEA. The CDR3 nucleotides read TGCAGCGTTCAAGTGGGCGGCTACACCTTC. Translated, it gives CSVQVGGYTF.

The chain couples TRBV28 to TRBJ2-1; 9 bases fit TRBD2. Germline CDR1 is MDHEN and CDR2 is SYDVKM. J was trimmed by 3 bases and V by 4 bases; bases with no gene match: 19. The CDR3 has 20 residues. CDR3 protein: CASSSDLGRVASGNYNEQFF. DNA of the CDR3: TGTGCCAGCAGTTCTGACTTGGGCAGGGTGGCTAGCGGGAACTACAATGAGCAGTTCTTC.